What follows are 28 T cell receptor beta chains derived from one specimen sequenced in a study of T cells in Graves' hyperthyroidism and ophthalmopathy. The source material, RNA transcripts, was used to amplify TCR beta CDR3 regions. The TCR CDR3 first-round RT-PCR relied on the HTBI primer set. Using its own MiXCR run on the multiplex PCR reads, TCRdb lists one record per CDR3 protein. This table has more than 300,000 distinct CDR3 sequences, about 14% appearing once. The specimen sequenced was blood. The receptors shown here come from a woman in her fifties or sixties with Graves' hyperthyroidism.

In its sample, this clonotype was seen many times. The genes are TRBV2 and TRBJ1-2; D is unclear. V lost 8 bases to trimming and J lost 5 bases, with 15 bases between them. This CDR3 has 13 amino acids. Germline lookup yields CDR1 SNHLY and CDR2 FYNNEI. CDR3 region: CASLAPGRYGYTF. The CDR3 DNA reads as TGTGCCAGCTTGGCACCGGGGAGGTATGGCTACACCTTC.

This clonotype was counted many times. DNA of the CDR3: TGTGCCATCAGGACTAGCGGGACTATTACAGATACGCAGTATTTT. This sequence encodes CAIRTSGTITDTQYF. The chain has TRBV10-3 and TRBJ2-3; TRBD2 matches 11 bases. CDR1 is ENHRY and CDR2 is SYGVKD in the germline V gene. CDR3 size: 15 residues. Trimming removed 6 bases from V and 3 bases from J; junction bases left unmatched: 5.

A remark on this clonotype: Given a much more abundant clone one base away, this may be a read error. The CDR3 protein is CASSSFWDRANYGYTF. For the CDR3, the DNA is TGTGCCAGCAGCTCATTCTGGGACAGGGCGAACTATGGCTACACCTTC. The chain recombines TRBV11-2 with TRBJ1-2; 9 positions agree with TRBD1. Germline CDR1 and CDR2: SGHAT and FQNNGV. The CDR3 covers 16 residues. Trimming at V came to 4 bases and at J to 2 bases, leaving 8 bases not matched to a gene.

The V gene is TRBV27, the J gene TRBJ2-7; a weak D match, TRBD2 (5 bases). CDR1 and CDR2 (germline): MNHEY, SMNVEV (reference sequence). Trimming removed 2 bases from V and 4 bases from J, with 15 bases in between. This CDR3 contains 15 residues. The CDR3 sequence is CASSLPGVPHYEQYF. The CDR3 nucleotides read TGTGCCAGCAGTTTACCCGGGGTGCCCCATTACGAGCAGTACTTC.

As for this clonotype: A much bigger clone sits one base away, suggesting this may be a read error. This chain joins TRBV2 and TRBJ1-6, with D maybe TRBD1 (6 bases). CDR1 SNHLY and CDR2 FYNNEI come from the germline V gene. V lost 6 bases, J lost 9 bases, and 15 bases lay in between. The CDR3 has 14 amino acids. The chain's CDR3 is CASRPGRGGSPLHF. DNA of the CDR3: TGTGCCAGCAGACCGGGCAGGGGTGGTTCACCCCTCCACTTT.

The sample holds many counts of this clonotype. The chain uses TRBV2 and TRBJ1-6; a weak D match, TRBD1 (6 bases). Germline assignment: CDR1 SNHLY and CDR2 FYNNEI. V was cut by 6 bases and J by 3 bases, with 12 bases left in between. CDR3 length: 15 residues. This CDR3 is CASRERGNYNSPLHF. CDR3 bases: TGTGCCAGCAGGGAGAGGGGGAACTATAATTCACCCCTCCACTTT.

The chain is built from TRBV7-2 and TRBJ2-6; D is ambiguous. Germline lookup yields CDR1 SGHTA and CDR2 FQGNSA. This CDR3 comprises 15 residues. The V gene lost 5 bases and the J gene lost 0 bases, with 8 bases spanning the gap. The DNA of the CDR3 is TGTGCCAGCAGCCCCCTACCCTCTGGGGCCAACGTCCTGACTTTC. This encodes CASSPLPSGANVLTF.

The chain recombines TRBV7-2 with TRBJ2-7, with D maybe TRBD1 (6 bases). The CDR3 has 14 residues. With 5 bases removed from V and 6 bases from J, the gap between germline ends came to 17 bases. The germline V gene has CDR1 SGHTA and CDR2 FQGNSA. The CDR3 bases are TGTGCCAGCAGCCCCGGGACATCCAATTCCGAGCAGTACTTC. This translates into CASSPGTSNSEQYF.

This clonotype was detected a few times. This rearrangement joins TRBV5-4 to TRBJ2-1; D may correspond to TRBD1 or TRBD2 (5 bases each). V was cut by 2 bases and J by 9 bases, with 15 bases left in between. CDR3 size: 14 residues. CDR1 and CDR2 from the germline V gene are SGHNT and YYREEE (reference sequence). The CDR3 loop reads CASSFPWGSGEQFF. In DNA form, the CDR3 reads TGTGCCAGCAGCTTCCCTTGGGGGAGCGGTGAGCAGTTCTTC.

This clonotype was counted ten times or more. The V call is TRBV24-1, the J call TRBJ2-7, with 11 positions matching TRBD2. The CDR3 sequence is 14 residues long. Germline values: CDR1 KGHDR, CDR2 SFDVKD. J was trimmed by 2 bases and V by 9 bases; bases with no gene match: 5. The CDR3 region is CATSTSGNTYEQYF. The CDR3 DNA reads TGTGCCACCTCGACTAGCGGGAACACCTACGAGCAGTACTTC.

The chain has TRBV7-9 and TRBJ2-2; D may be TRBD2 (5 bases). Trimming took off 3 bases at V and 0 bases at J, with 8 bases between the two ends. Germline-derived CDR1 and CDR2 are SEHNR and FQNEAQ (reference sequence). This CDR3 has 15 residues. The CDR3 is CASSFQAANTGELFF. The DNA for the CDR3 is TGTGCCAGCAGCTTTCAAGCGGCGAACACCGGGGAGCTGTTTTTT.

This clonotype was recorded many times. The chain has TRBV24-1 and TRBJ1-2, with D possibly being TRBD1 (5 bases). Per the germline V gene, CDR1 is KGHDR and CDR2 is SFDVKD. The CDR3 covers 13 residues. V dropped 7 bases and J dropped 6 bases, with 14 bases sitting between them. The DNA for the CDR3 is TGTGCCACCAGGGACGCGGGGCGGCATGGCTACACCTTC. Residues: CATRDAGRHGYTF.

This clonotype has a handful of counts. The J gene is TRBJ1-2, the V gene TRBV9; 10 nucleotides line up with TRBD1. The CDR3 is made up of 16 amino acids. The germline gives CDR1 SGDLS, CDR2 YYNGEE. J lost 6 bases, V lost 0 bases, and 8 bases had no gene match. The CDR3 sequence: CASSVGSGTGVHGYTF. DNA for the CDR3: TGTGCCAGCAGCGTAGGATCCGGGACAGGGGTTCATGGCTACACCTTC. Supplemented by reference TRBV9 and TRBJ1-2, the full variable domain reads DSGVTQTPKHLITATGQRVTLRCSPRSGDLSVYWYQQSLDQGLQFLIQYYNGEERAKGNILERFSAQQFPDLHSELNLSSLELGDSALYFCASSVGSGTGVHGYTFGSGTRLTVV.

In regard to this clonotype: This could be a read error, since a much larger clone is one nucleotide away. The chain combines TRBV13 with TRBJ2-7; weak D call: TRBD1 (6 bases). This CDR3 is 14 amino acids long. CDR1 PRHDT and CDR2 FYEKMQ come from the germline V gene (reference sequence). V was pared by 5 bases and J by 6 bases, with 17 bases between. As DNA, the CDR3 is TGTGCCAGCAGCCTCCCGGGACAATACTCCGAGCAGTACTTC. Protein product: CASSLPGQYSEQYF.

The chain joins TRBV25-1 to TRBJ1-1, with D uncertain. V was clipped by 7 bases and J by 1 base, with 10 bases between them. The germline CDR1 and CDR2 sequences are MGHDK and SYGVNS. CDR3 length: 13 residues. The CDR3 coding sequence is TGTGCCAGCAAGGCGTGGAGGAACACTGAAGCTTTCTTT. This gives the protein CASKAWRNTEAFF.

There are many counts of this clonotype. V is TRBV7-3 and J is TRBJ2-3; no firm D call. Per the germline V gene, CDR1 is SGHTA and CDR2 is FQGTGA. The V gene lost 5 bases and the J gene lost 4 bases, with 16 bases spanning the gap. The CDR3 covers 15 residues. The CDR3 sequence is CASSRARSSADTQYF. Here the CDR3 DNA reads TGTGCCAGCAGCAGAGCCCGTTCCTCCGCAGATACGCAGTATTTT.

Details on this clonotype: This may stem from a read error, because a much larger clone lies one nucleotide away. The CDR3 does not close with the conserved phenylalanine or tryptophan, likely indicating a read error. The V call is TRBV11-1, the J call TRBJ1-1; TRBD1 matches 7 bases. This CDR3 comprises 15 residues. Germline V gene data show CDR1 as SGHAT and CDR2 as FQDESV (reference sequence). The CDR3 here is CASSAVTGKKTEAFL. In nucleotides, the CDR3 is TGCGCCAGCAGCGCGGTGACAGGGAAGAAGACTGAAGCTTTCCTT.

This clonotype came up many times. The V and J genes are TRBV20-1 and TRBJ1-1, with TRBD1 matching over 8 bases. Per germline, CDR1 DFQATT and CDR2 SNEGSKA (reference sequence). With 6 bases clipped from V and 4 bases from J, the junction kept 13 bases outside the gene matches. The CDR3 spans 15 residues. The CDR3 protein is CSALDRGGWGTEAFF. The CDR3 DNA sequence: TGCAGTGCCCTTGACAGGGGAGGTTGGGGCACTGAAGCTTTCTTT.

In this sample, this clonotype turned up many times. The CDR3 loop reads CATSDSSTGGTEAFF. The CDR3 coding sequence is TGTGCCACCAGTGATTCCTCAACAGGGGGCACTGAAGCTTTCTTT. The chain is built from TRBV24-1 and TRBJ1-1, with 8 nucleotides matching TRBD1. V shed 2 bases, J shed 4 bases, and the junction held 5 bases outside the gene matches. CDR1 KGHDR and CDR2 SFDVKD come from the germline V gene. This CDR3 is built from 15 residues.

This chain joins TRBV10-3 and TRBJ2-1; TRBD2 agrees at 7 bases. In germline, CDR1 is ENHRY, CDR2 SYGVKD. The CDR3 extends over 15 amino acids. V gave up 3 bases and J gave up 5 bases; unmatched junction bases: 7. DNA of the CDR3: TGTGCCATCAGTGATCGAGTACTAGCGAACAATGAGCAGTTCTTC. Translation gives CAISDRVLANNEQFF.

This clonotype was seen at least ten times. V gene TRBV20-1 combines with J gene TRBJ2-1; D may be TRBD2 (6 bases). CDR1 and CDR2 from the germline V gene are DFQATT and SNEGSKA (reference sequence). The CDR3 loop spans 15 amino acids. Deletions cut 6 bases from V and 0 bases from J, with 15 bases between. The CDR3 sequence: CSALFTSSSYNEQFF. CDR3 nucleotides: TGCAGTGCCCTCTTTACTAGCAGCTCCTACAATGAGCAGTTCTTC.

J is TRBJ2-3 and V is TRBV29-1, with D maybe TRBD1 (6 bases). Germline V gene data show CDR1 as SQVTM and CDR2 as ANQGSEA. V gave up 4 bases and J gave up 5 bases, with 16 bases separating them. The CDR3 covers 14 residues. CDR3 sequence: CSVGLSSRGDTQYF. Written as DNA, the CDR3 is TGCAGCGTTGGATTGTCTAGCAGGGGAGATACGCAGTATTTT.

This clonotype was detected ten times or more. The chain links TRBV9 to TRBJ2-7, with TRBD2 identical over 11 bases. The CDR3 has 15 residues. J gave up 4 bases and V 2 bases, and 5 bases lay outside the gene matches. In germline, CDR1 is SGDLS, CDR2 YYNGEE. Here the CDR3 reads CASSVGTSGAYEQYF. The CDR3 DNA reads as TGTGCCAGCAGCGTGGGGACTAGCGGTGCATACGAGCAGTACTTC.

This clonotype turned up a few times. A read error is possible here, since a much larger clone lies one base away. V gene TRBV6-5 combines with J gene TRBJ2-5; D is perhaps TRBD2 (5 bases). This CDR3 comprises 16 residues. Germline loops: CDR1 MNHEY, CDR2 SVGAGI. V shed 3 bases and J shed 4 bases, with 18 bases lying between them. The CDR3 coding sequence is TGTGCCAGCAGTTATGAAGGGCTAGCCAAATCAGAGACCCAGTACTTC. Amino acids: CASSYEGLAKSETQYF.

This clonotype was seen only a few times. The rearrangement links TRBV4-1 to TRBJ2-7, with D perhaps TRBD1 (6 bases). The germline gives CDR1 MGHRA, CDR2 YSYEKL. Trimming cost V 2 bases and J 4 bases, with 15 bases left between them. CDR3 length: 15 residues. CDR3 coding DNA: TGCGCCAGCAGCCAAAGTAATGGGGGCAGTTACGAGCAGTACTTC. Its protein is CASSQSNGGSYEQYF.

The J gene is TRBJ1-6, the V gene TRBV10-3; 8 nucleotides agree with TRBD1. This CDR3 contains 14 residues. With 5 bases clipped from V and 10 bases from J, the junction kept 7 bases outside the gene matches. Germline loops: CDR1 ENHRY, CDR2 SYGVKD. The CDR3 sequence: CAISPQGEGSPLHF. In nucleotides, the CDR3 is TGTGCCATCAGTCCACAGGGGGAAGGCTCACCCCTCCACTTT.

The table lists this clonotype with many counts. The chain recombines TRBV11-3 with TRBJ2-1; TRBD2 matches at 8 bases. Germline CDR1 reads SGHNT; CDR2 reads YENEEA. With V trimmed by 0 bases and J by 6 bases, 1 base remained unmatched. This CDR3 has 14 amino acids. CDR3 in amino acids: CASSLEGTSNEQFF. The DNA for the CDR3 is TGTGCCAGCAGCTTAGAAGGGACTAGCAATGAGCAGTTCTTC.

This clonotype occurred many times. The CDR3 nucleotides are TGTGCCAGCAGTTACTTCACAGACGACCGCCGTAATGAGCAGTTCTTC. Encoded protein: CASSYFTDDRRNEQFF. The chain is built from TRBV6-6 and TRBJ2-1, with D unresolved. The V and J ends lost 1 base and 7 bases respectively, with 17 bases between them. CDR1 and CDR2 (germline): MNHNY, SVGAGI (reference sequence). The length of the CDR3 is 16 residues.